Listed here are 5 T cell receptor beta chains from one sample, sequenced in a study of blood T cell repertoires in COVID-19. Assay: immunoSEQ multiplex PCR; the TCRdb copy retains only in-frame clones and omits some. The repertoire holds hundreds of thousands of clones, with roughly 80% as singletons. The material sequenced was PBMCs or T cells enriched from blood (not recorded which). Receptors were obtained from a man between 40 and 49 years old who had been exposed to COVID-19.

This chain uses TRBV7-6 with TRBJ2-5; D is possibly TRBD1 (6 bases). The CDR3 contains 16 residues. Per the germline V gene, CDR1 is SGHVS and CDR2 is FNYEAQ. V lost 4 bases to trimming and J lost 2 bases, with 17 bases between them. CDR3 bases: TGTGCCAGCAGCTCAAGACAGGACCTATTTCAAGAGACCCAGTACTTC. Translated: CASSSRQDLFQETQYF.

This chain connects TRBV7-2 to TRBJ2-3, with TRBD2 as a possible D gene (6 bases). Trimming stripped 2 bases from V and 6 bases from J, with 15 bases between. Germline V lookup: CDR1 SGHTA, CDR2 FQGNSA. This CDR3 region has 15 residues. DNA for the CDR3: TGTGCCAGCAGCTTACAGTTTGGGACTGCGGATACGCAGTATTTT. Translated: CASSLQFGTADTQYF.

The chain joins TRBV14 to TRBJ2-3; TRBD2 matches at 9 bases. Germline V gene lookup returns CDR1 SGHDN and CDR2 FVKESK. Germline trimming cut 1 base from V and 6 bases from J; bases unmatched to any gene: 5. This CDR3 is built from 15 residues. The CDR3: CASSQALAGGDTQYF. For the CDR3, the DNA is TGTGCCAGCAGCCAAGCCTTGGCGGGGGGGGATACGCAGTATTTT.

The chain has TRBV14 and TRBJ2-5, with D hard to call. The CDR3 runs 14 residues. Germline CDR1 and CDR2: SGHDN and FVKESK. V lost 0 bases, J lost 9 bases, and 14 bases lay in between. The CDR3 loop reads CASSQDQNNRAQYF. The CDR3 bases are TGTGCCAGCAGCCAAGACCAAAACAACAGAGCCCAGTACTTC.

The V gene is TRBV19, the J gene TRBJ1-2, with D maybe TRBD1 (6 bases). The V gene lost 6 bases and the J gene lost 0 bases, with 11 bases spanning the gap. This CDR3 contains 14 residues. In germline, CDR1 is LNHDA, CDR2 SQIVND (reference sequence). CDR3 residues: CASRPTGTNYGYTF. In nucleotides, the CDR3 is TGTGCCAGTAGACCGACAGGAACTAACTATGGCTACACCTTC.